This entry lists 11 T cell receptor beta chains sequenced from one sample in a study of T cells in Graves' hyperthyroidism and ophthalmopathy. The investigators amplified TCR beta CDR3 regions from RNA transcripts. The HTBI set primed first-round TCR CDR3 RT-PCR. TCRdb re-derived calls from the multiplex PCR reads in MiXCR, one entry per CDR3 protein. The sample yields some 570,000 distinct CDR3 sequences, 14% seen once. The sample was blood. These receptors were collected from a woman aged 18-29 years with Graves' ophthalmopathy.

This clonotype was counted ten times or more. V usage is TRBV12-3 or TRBV12-4 and J usage is TRBJ1-1; TRBD1 agrees at 10 bases. V lost 11 bases to trimming and J lost 7 bases; unmatched junction nucleotides: 4. The CDR3 consists of 11 residues. The CDR3 region is CAAGTGVEAFF. CDR3 coding DNA: TGTGCCGCGGGGACAGGGGTTGAAGCTTTCTTT.

This clonotype has more than one count but fewer than ten. CDR3 in amino acids: CASSPKVGPYDTQHF. The CDR3 nucleotides are TGTGCCAGCAGCCCAAAGGTGGGACCCTATGACACCCAGCATTTT. The chain is built from TRBV7-9 and TRBJ1-5; TRBD1 might be the D (5 bases). The V end was cut by 5 bases, the J end by 11 bases, with 22 bases between. The CDR3 runs 15 residues. Looked up from germline, CDR1 is SEHNR and CDR2 is FQNEAQ (reference sequence).

The rearrangement links TRBV7-9 to TRBJ1-2; D is unclear. Germline loops: CDR1 SEHNR, CDR2 FQNEAQ (reference sequence). Trimming pared 1 base from V and 6 bases from J, leaving 12 bases between. The CDR3 spans 14 residues. For the CDR3, the DNA is TGTGCCAGCAGCTTAGTGGGGAGCCTCGATGGCTACACCTTC. Amino acid sequence: CASSLVGSLDGYTF.

In its sample, this clonotype was seen a few times. This chain joins TRBV29-1 and TRBJ1-4; D unclear. Germline lookup yields CDR1 SQVTM and CDR2 ANQGSEA. Between the trimmed V and J ends, which lost 6 bases and 8 bases, there was a span of 10 bases. CDR3 length: 11 amino acids. The DNA of the CDR3 is TGCAGCGTCAGAATGGGGGAAAAACTGTTTTTT. This gives the protein CSVRMGEKLFF.

This clonotype has ten or more counts. J is TRBJ2-5 and V is TRBV20-1, with 7 bases lining up with TRBD1. This CDR3 spans 13 amino acids. Germline assignment: CDR1 DFQATT and CDR2 SNEGSKA (reference sequence). Written as DNA, the CDR3 is TGCAGCTCAGGGGGAGCACTTCAAGAGACCCAGTACTTC. It translates to CSSGGALQETQYF.

This clonotype appeared many times. The rearrangement uses TRBV6-2 or TRBV6-3 and TRBJ2-5; 7 bases map to TRBD1. V lost 2 bases, J lost 2 bases, and 8 bases stayed unmatched. This CDR3 is 16 amino acids long. Germline CDR1 reads MNHEY; CDR2 reads SVGEGT. CDR3 loop: CASSYDRDRAQETQYF. The CDR3 region has the DNA TGTGCCAGCAGTTACGACCGAGACAGGGCGCAAGAGACCCAGTACTTC.

This clonotype was observed a few times. The V call is TRBV30, the J call TRBJ2-7; weak D call: TRBD2 (6 bases). The germline V gene has CDR1 GTSNPN and CDR2 SVGIG (reference sequence). V was pared by 3 bases and J by 2 bases, with 14 bases between. CDR3 length: 14 amino acids. The CDR3 nucleotides are TGTGCCTGGAGGGGGCGGGGAAGAGCCTACGAGCAGTACTTC. Residues: CAWRGRGRAYEQYF.

The table lists this clonotype with many counts. The V call is TRBV19, the J call TRBJ1-1; TRBD1 aligns across 7 bases. The CDR3 has 17 amino acids. The germline gives CDR1 LNHDA, CDR2 SQIVND (reference sequence). Trimming at V came to 3 bases and at J to 6 bases, leaving 16 bases not matched to a gene. The CDR3: CASSIDTNGGQKSEAFF. CDR3 coding DNA: TGTGCCAGTAGTATTGACACCAACGGGGGACAGAAGTCTGAAGCTTTCTTT.

The chain couples TRBV18 to TRBJ2-1; D may be TRBD2 (5 bases). This CDR3 region has 16 residues. Germline assignment: CDR1 KGHSH and CDR2 LQKENI. V lost 6 bases to trimming and J lost 4 bases, with 19 bases between them. The CDR3: CASSSGASSFYNEQFF. The CDR3 nucleotides read TGTGCCAGCTCCTCCGGAGCTAGCAGCTTTTACAATGAGCAGTTCTTC. Supplemented by reference TRBV18 and TRBJ2-1, the full variable domain reads NAGVMQNPRHLVRRRGQEARLRCSPMKGHSHVYWYRQLPEEGLKFMVYLQKENIIDESGMPKERFSAEFPKEGPSILRIQQVVRGDSAAYFCASSSGASSFYNEQFFGPGTRLTVL.

This clonotype was detected ten times or more. The CDR3 DNA reads TGTGCCACCAGTGATTTCGGGCAGGGGGCCTACAATGAGCAGTTCTTC. It is translated as CATSDFGQGAYNEQFF. The chain combines TRBV24-1 with TRBJ2-1, with 7 positions matching TRBD1. Germline V CDR1 and CDR2: KGHDR, SFDVKD. V shed 1 base and J 2 bases; nucleotides not matched to a gene: 4. This CDR3 has 16 amino acids.

A word on this clonotype: Possible read error: a much larger clone is one base away. CDR3: CASAGGFSDTEAFF. The CDR3 DNA is TGTGCCAGCGCCGGGGGGTTTTCGGACACTGAAGCTTTCTTT. V usage is TRBV19 and J usage is TRBJ1-1, with D perhaps matching TRBD1 (5 bases). Trimming stripped 9 bases from V and 3 bases from J, with 17 bases between. Germline V gene lookup returns CDR1 LNHDA and CDR2 SQIVND (reference sequence). CDR3 length equals 14 residues. Variable domain in full (rest from reference TRBV19 and TRBJ1-1): DGGITQSPKYLFRKEGQNVTLSCEQNLNHDAMYWYRQDPGQGLRLIYYSQIVNDFQKGDIAEGYSVSREKKESFPLTVTSAQKNPTAFYLCASAGGFSDTEAFFGQGTRLTVV.